The 21 T cell receptor beta chains presented below share a single source sample, sequenced in a study of graft-versus-host responses after intestinal transplantation. Sequencing was performed with immunoSEQ multiplex PCR; in TCRdb, only in-frame clones are kept and a portion is missing. The sample has about 35,000 clones, around 94% seen once. The sequenced sample was PBMCs, obtained 16 days after intestinal transplant. The receptors originated from a human patient who received an intestinal transplant, so some T cells may come from the graft donor.

This chain connects TRBV9 to TRBJ2-3, with TRBD2 identical over 8 bases. Germline CDR1 SGDLS, CDR2 YYNGEE. This CDR3 contains 16 residues. V lost 3 bases and J lost 4; bases outside the gene matches: 10. CDR3 loop: CASSALPGRGADTQYF. The CDR3 region has the DNA TGTGCCAGCAGCGCCCTCCCCGGGAGGGGCGCAGATACGCAGTATTTT. The full variable domain, completed using reference TRBV9 and TRBJ2-3, is DSGVTQTPKHLITATGQRVTLRCSPRSGDLSVYWYQQSLDQGLQFLIQYYNGEERAKGNILERFSAQQFPDLHSELNLSSLELGDSALYFCASSALPGRGADTQYFGPGTRLTVL.

The rearrangement links TRBV7-9 to TRBJ2-1; D remains unclear. Germline lookup yields CDR1 SEHNR and CDR2 FQNEAQ (reference sequence). The CDR3 loop spans 14 amino acids. The V end was cut by 4 bases, the J end by 0 bases, with 7 bases between. In nucleotides, the CDR3 is TGTGCCAGCAGCTCCTTAGGCTCCTACAATGAGCAGTTCTTC. It translates to CASSSLGSYNEQFF.

The gene calls are TRBV27 and TRBJ1-1; 9 nucleotides agree with TRBD1. Germline trimming cut 5 bases from V and 1 base from J; bases unmatched to any gene: 8. The CDR3 loop spans 16 amino acids. Per germline, CDR1 MNHEY and CDR2 SMNVEV (reference sequence). CDR3 DNA sequence: TGTGCCAGCAGTCTTCTCGGGACAGGGAAGAACACTGAAGCTTTCTTT. Translating gives CASSLLGTGKNTEAFF.

The CDR3 loop reads CASSYEAGSSYEQYF. In DNA form, the CDR3 reads TGTGCCAGCAGTTACGAGGCGGGCAGCTCCTACGAGCAGTACTTC. This chain uses TRBV6-6 with TRBJ2-7; weak D call: TRBD2 (5 bases). V was cut by 2 bases and J by 0 bases, with 11 bases left in between. The CDR3 spans 15 residues. From germline, CDR1 is MNHNY and CDR2 SVGAGI (reference sequence).

This clone came up once. The chain employs TRBV7-9 and TRBJ2-1; D call uncertain. The CDR3 has 11 residues. The V end lost 8 bases, the J end lost 8 bases, and 10 bases lay between the germline ends. Germline V gene data show CDR1 as SEHNR and CDR2 as FQNEAQ (reference sequence). CDR3 nucleotides: TGTGCCAGCCGCGCCCATGATGAGCAGTTCTTC. This encodes CASRAHDEQFF.

The chain employs TRBV11-2 and TRBJ1-6, with a weak D call TRBD1 (5 bases). Trimming pared 5 bases from V and 5 bases from J, leaving 19 bases between. There are 17 residues in the CDR3. The germline CDR1 and CDR2 sequences are SGHAT and FQNNGV. The chain's CDR3 is CASSPPGDWWNNSPLHF. CDR3 DNA: TGTGCCAGCAGCCCTCCCGGGGACTGGTGGAATAATTCACCCCTCCACTTT.

The CDR3, as DNA: TGTGCCAGCAGCTTGGCTGCGGGAGTTAGCGAGCAGTACTTC. It codes for CASSLAAGVSEQYF. V gene TRBV5-6 combines with J gene TRBJ2-7; 7 bases agree with TRBD2. CDR1 is SGHDT and CDR2 is YYEEEE in the germline V gene. The ends lost 0 bases at V and 6 bases at J; junction bases unmatched: 6. The CDR3 covers 14 residues.

This sequence joins TRBV5-4 and TRBJ2-7; 8 bases line up with TRBD2. The CDR3 consists of 15 residues. V gave up 4 bases and J gave up 1 base; unmatched junction bases: 7. CDR1 and CDR2 from the germline V gene are SGHNT and YYREEE (reference sequence). This CDR3 is CASSPSGFGSYEQYF. DNA for the CDR3: TGTGCCAGCAGCCCTAGCGGGTTTGGGTCCTACGAGCAGTACTTC.

The chain couples TRBV5-5 to TRBJ2-7, with D perhaps assigned TRBD1 or TRBD2 (5 bases each). The germline gives CDR1 SGHKS, CDR2 YYEKEE (reference sequence). The V gene lost 5 bases and the J gene lost 3 bases, with 21 bases spanning the gap. This CDR3 region has 16 residues. The CDR3 coding sequence is TGTGCCAGCAGGGGGACCGGTCGGTTAGCCATCTACGAGCAGTACTTC. Translated, it gives CASRGTGRLAIYEQYF.

This chain uses TRBV15 with TRBJ2-1; TRBD2 matches at 11 bases. The germline CDR1 and CDR2 sequences are LNHNV and YYDKDF (reference sequence). This CDR3 contains 17 residues. The trim removed 4 bases at V and 4 bases at J, leaving 9 bases unmatched. CDR3 sequence: CATSTTPLAGGYNEQFF. Written as DNA, the CDR3 is TGTGCCACCAGCACCACACCTTTAGCGGGAGGGTACAATGAGCAGTTCTTC. Looking up the rest from reference TRBV15 and TRBJ2-1 gives the full variable domain: DAMVIQNPRYQVTQFGKPVTLSCSQTLNHNVMYWYQQKSSQAPKLLFHYYDKDFNNEADTPDNFQSRRPNTSFCFLDIRSPGLGDTAMYLCATSTTPLAGGYNEQFFGPGTRLTVL.

This rearrangement joins TRBV29-1 to TRBJ2-1, with D possibly matching TRBD1 (5 bases). From germline, CDR1 is SQVTM and CDR2 ANQGSEA. CDR3 length equals 12 residues. V lost 4 bases and J lost 5, with 9 bases in between. The CDR3 loop reads CSVGGQDNEQFF. The DNA of the CDR3 is TGCAGCGTTGGGGGCCAGGACAATGAGCAGTTCTTC.

The sample holds one count of this clone. The chain is built from TRBV11-2 and TRBJ2-1; 10 bases agree with TRBD2. CDR3 length: 19 residues. CDR1 is SGHAT, CDR2 FQNNGV, per germline. V trimming: 5 bases; J trimming: 2 bases; junction bases outside the gene matches: 15. The CDR3: CASSHTSGATAGAYNEQFF. For the CDR3, the DNA is TGTGCCAGCAGCCATACTAGCGGGGCCACTGCGGGGGCCTACAATGAGCAGTTCTTC.

This chain uses TRBV18 with TRBJ1-2; no firm D call. The CDR3 extends over 14 amino acids. Germline values: CDR1 KGHSH, CDR2 LQKENI. Trimming shortened V by 6 bases and J by 6 bases, and 17 bases separated the two germline ends. Here the CDR3 reads CASSAGRDMDGYTF. CDR3 sequence (DNA): TGTGCCAGCTCTGCCGGCCGGGATATGGATGGCTACACCTTC.

The V gene is TRBV13, the J gene TRBJ2-7; 8 bases map to TRBD2. V trimming: 5 bases; J trimming: 3 bases; junction bases outside the gene matches: 9. The germline V gene has CDR1 PRHDT and CDR2 FYEKMQ (reference sequence). The CDR3 length is 15 residues. The CDR3 DNA reads TGTGCCAGCAGCCACAGCGGGAGAGACATCTACGAGCAGTACTTC. Translating it yields CASSHSGRDIYEQYF.

This chain connects TRBV28 to TRBJ1-1; maybe TRBD1 (6 bases). Trimming removed 8 bases at V and 5 bases at J, with 24 bases between. This CDR3 has 16 amino acids. The germline V gene encodes CDR1 MDHEN and CDR2 SYDVKM. CDR3 sequence: CASRRLIRGIWTEAFF. The CDR3 bases are TGTGCCAGCCGTCGCTTAATCAGGGGTATATGGACTGAAGCTTTCTTT.

The V gene is TRBV28, the J gene TRBJ2-7; the match to TRBD2 covers 7 bases. CDR1 and CDR2 from the germline V gene are MDHEN and SYDVKM. This CDR3 spans 14 amino acids. V shed 4 bases, J shed 7 bases, and the junction held 10 bases outside the gene matches. This CDR3 reads CASSYSNSAGEQYF. The CDR3 DNA reads TGTGCCAGCAGTTATAGTAATTCAGCGGGGGAGCAGTACTTC.

The chain is built from TRBV2 and TRBJ2-5; D unclear. V shed 7 bases and J shed 5 bases, with 14 bases lying between them. This CDR3 has 13 residues. Germline V CDR1 and CDR2: SNHLY, FYNNEI. CDR3: CASIPTPWETQYF. The CDR3 nucleotides read TGTGCCAGCATTCCGACCCCGTGGGAGACCCAGTACTTC.

This clone was recorded only once. V is TRBV5-5 and J is TRBJ2-2; TRBD1 matches at 9 bases. CDR1 and CDR2 from the germline V gene are SGHKS and YYEKEE (reference sequence). Unmatched junction bases numbered 8, after V lost 2 bases and J lost 6 bases. There are 16 residues in the CDR3. CDR3: CASSFTGTGSSGELFF. The CDR3 DNA follows: TGTGCCAGCAGCTTCACCGGGACAGGGTCTTCCGGGGAGCTGTTTTTT.

The chain recombines TRBV6-1 with TRBJ2-7, with 11 bases that match TRBD2. CDR3 length equals 17 residues. Germline V lookup: CDR1 MNHNS, CDR2 SASEGT. Trimming took 4 bases from V and 0 from J; bases not matched to a gene: 8. The CDR3 DNA follows: TGTGCCAGCAGTGGTCCGGGACTAGCGGTCCCCTCCTACGAGCAGTACTTC. Protein: CASSGPGLAVPSYEQYF.

J is TRBJ1-2 and V is TRBV4-3, with a weak D call TRBD1 (6 bases). The germline V gene encodes CDR1 LGHNA and CDR2 YSLEER. This CDR3 is 14 amino acids long. Between the trimmed V and J ends, which lost 2 bases and 4 bases, there was a span of 11 bases. The CDR3 nucleotides read TGCGCCAGCAGCCAACAAACACAGGGCTATGGCTACACCTTC. Translating it yields CASSQQTQGYGYTF.

The chain couples TRBV6-5 to TRBJ2-1; D call uncertain. V shed 3 bases and J shed 5 bases, with 5 bases lying between them. The CDR3 runs 12 residues. Germline CDR1 is MNHEY and CDR2 is SVGAGI. CDR3 nucleotides: TGTGCCAGCAGTTATACACACAATGAGCAGTTCTTC. It specifies CASSYTHNEQFF.